This T cell receptor (beta chain) emerged from a study of molecular identifiers for immune sequencing clone quantification. A CD8+CD4-CCR7+CD45RA+ phenotype served as the sorting definition for naive CD8 T cells. TCRdb re-derived calls from the PCR reads in MiXCR, one entry per CDR3 protein. The profile shows 85,000 to 100,000 distinct CDR3 sequences, 20% to 25% of them singletons. This receptor was obtained from a human donor in good health. Some libraries in this study had Jurkat cell RNA spiked in. Sequenced input: naive CD8+ T cells from blood, with Jurkat cell RNA spiked in. Subset reported: FACS-sorted CD8+CD4-CCR7+CD45RA+ naive T cells.

The CDR3 loop reads CASSLPLETQYF. CDR3 coding DNA: TGTGCCAGCAGTTTGCCCCTAGAGACCCAGTACTTC. J is TRBJ2-5 and V is TRBV27; D not certain. The V gene lost 3 bases and the J gene lost 4 bases, with 6 bases spanning the gap. Germline CDR1 is MNHEY and CDR2 is SMNVEV (reference sequence). The CDR3 length is 12 residues.